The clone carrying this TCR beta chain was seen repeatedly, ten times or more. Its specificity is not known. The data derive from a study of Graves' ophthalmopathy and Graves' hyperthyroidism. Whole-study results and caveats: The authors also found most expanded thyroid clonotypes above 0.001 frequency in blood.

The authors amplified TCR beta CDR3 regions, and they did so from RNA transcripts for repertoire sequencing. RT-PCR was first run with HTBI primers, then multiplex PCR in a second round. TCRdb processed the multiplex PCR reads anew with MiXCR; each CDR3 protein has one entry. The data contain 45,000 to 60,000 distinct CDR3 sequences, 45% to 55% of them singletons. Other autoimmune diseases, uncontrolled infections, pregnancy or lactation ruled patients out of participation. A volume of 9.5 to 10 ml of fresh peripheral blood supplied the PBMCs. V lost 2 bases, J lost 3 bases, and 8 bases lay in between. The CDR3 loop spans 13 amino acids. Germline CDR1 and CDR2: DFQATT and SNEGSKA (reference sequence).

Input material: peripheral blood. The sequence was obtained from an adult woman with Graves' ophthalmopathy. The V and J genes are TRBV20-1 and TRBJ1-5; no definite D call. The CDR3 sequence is CSARFTLNQPQHF. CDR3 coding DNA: TGCAGTGCTAGATTCACCCTCAATCAGCCCCAGCATTTT.